This record concerns one T cell receptor (beta chain) sequence. The target antigen is unknown. A 5'RACE reaction primed in the constant segment made cDNA libraries of TCR alpha and TCR beta, and these carried sample barcodes and UMIs. MiXCR, run by TCRdb on the 5' RACE reads, gives a single entry per CDR3 protein. The data show around 250,000 distinct CDR3 sequences, 15% to 20% seen once. There are 13 residues in the CDR3. J was trimmed by 3 bases and V by 4 bases; bases with no gene match: 3. The entry originates in a study of T-cell memory formation after mild COVID-19. Overall study findings and caveats: Pre-infection memory harbored some responding clones, suggesting cross-reactive memory joined. A second wave of clones peaked on day 37, and their SARS-CoV-2 specificity went unconfirmed.

The TCR sequence derives from a man between 18 and 35 years old who had mild COVID-19 (a few samples of this study predate the infection). Cell type and time point are not known. The chain links TRBV12-3 or TRBV12-4 to TRBJ2-7; TRBD1 matches at 7 bases. The sample consisted of PBMCs or a T cell subset sorted from them (not recorded which). DNA for the CDR3: TGTGCCAGCAGTTCGGGACAGTTCTACGAGCAGTACGTC. Translated, it gives CASSSGQFYEQYV.